This entry lists 2 T cell receptor beta chains sequenced from one sample in a study of identical twins. A single record per CDR3 protein comes from TCRdb applying MiXCR to the 5' RACE reads. The data show 300,000 to 350,000 distinct CDR3 sequences, roughly an eighth seen once. These data were also filed under a second study, of yellow fever vaccine responses in identical twins.

Sequencing was performed on CD8+ T cells sorted from blood. Receptors originate from a woman in her late teens or twenties in good health.

The chain combines TRBV15 with TRBJ2-7, with 9 positions matching TRBD1. Germline V gene sequence: CDR1 LNHNV, CDR2 YYDKDF (reference sequence). Trimming took 4 bases from V and 5 from J; bases not matched to a gene: 6. The CDR3 spans 14 residues. This CDR3 reads CATSTGTGRNEQYV. DNA for the CDR3: TGTGCCACCAGCACCGGGACAGGGAGAAACGAGCAGTACGTC.

This clonotype was observed a few times. The chain links TRBV12-3 or TRBV12-4 to TRBJ1-2, with a weak D call TRBD1 (6 bases). The CDR3 runs 14 residues. V was clipped by 2 bases and J by 7 bases, with 14 bases between them. The CDR3 nucleotides are TGTGCCAGCAGTTTATCGGGGGGCGGACGTGGCTACACCTTC. It translates to CASSLSGGGRGYTF.